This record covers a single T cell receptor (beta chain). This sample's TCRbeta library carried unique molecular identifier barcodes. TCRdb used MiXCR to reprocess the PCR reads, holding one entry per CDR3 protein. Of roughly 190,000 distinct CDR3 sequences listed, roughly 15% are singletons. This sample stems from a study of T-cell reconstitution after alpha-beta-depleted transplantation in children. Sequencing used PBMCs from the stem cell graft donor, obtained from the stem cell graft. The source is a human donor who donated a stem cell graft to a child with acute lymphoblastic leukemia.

As DNA, the CDR3 is TGTGCCAGCAGCCAAGATAGCGGACTAATCGGCGCAGATACGCAGTATTTT. This sequence encodes CASSQDSGLIGADTQYF. The chain employs TRBV3-1 and TRBJ2-3; weak D call: TRBD2 (6 bases). V lost 0 bases and J lost 4, with 17 bases in between. The CDR3 runs 17 residues. The germline gives CDR1 LGHDT, CDR2 YNNKEL (reference sequence).